The 11 T cell receptor beta chains listed next were all sequenced from one sample in a study of OX40 agonist ivuxolimab in advanced cancers. The method was immunoSEQ multiplex PCR; TCRdb's version includes in-frame clones alone and lacks a portion of them. The table lists 80,000 to 100,000 clones, roughly 84% of them singletons. The sequencing here drew on CD4+ or CD8+ T cells sorted from blood, taken in a trial of the OX40 agonist ivuxolimab. These receptors originate from an adult with an advanced solid tumor such as melanoma, head and neck, liver or kidney cancer.

The chain uses TRBV27 and TRBJ2-6, with 8 positions matching TRBD1. CDR1 MNHEY and CDR2 SMNVEV come from the germline V gene (reference sequence). The junction had 4 bases not matched to a gene; V was cut back by 2 bases and J by 1 base. The CDR3 extends over 17 amino acids. CDR3: CASSLDRGRSGANVLTF. The CDR3 region has the DNA TGTGCCAGCAGTTTAGACAGGGGAAGGTCTGGGGCCAACGTCCTGACTTTC.

The chain has TRBV2 and TRBJ2-7; D might be TRBD1 (6 bases). The V and J ends lost 2 bases and 5 bases respectively, with 10 bases between them. The germline gives CDR1 SNHLY, CDR2 FYNNEI. This CDR3 contains 13 residues. The CDR3 reads CASSETRGNEQYF. CDR3 in DNA: TGTGCCAGCAGTGAAACCAGGGGAAACGAGCAGTACTTC.

The chain employs TRBV5-8 and TRBJ1-3; D call uncertain. Germline V gives CDR1 SGHTS, CDR2 YDEGEE. Trimming stripped 1 base from V and 0 bases from J, with 5 bases between. The CDR3 has 14 amino acids. The CDR3 region is CASSLSGSGNTIYF. DNA for the CDR3: TGTGCCAGCAGCTTGAGTGGCTCTGGAAACACCATATATTTT.

The chain employs TRBV6-5 and TRBJ2-1; D possibly corresponds to TRBD2 (7 bases). Germline lookup yields CDR1 MNHEY and CDR2 SVGAGI. The CDR3 has 15 amino acids. V was shortened by 2 bases and J by 7 bases, with 15 bases between the two germline ends. CDR3 sequence (DNA): TGTGCCAGCAGTTACGAGGGGGGGGGTTCGAATGAGCAGTTCTTC. Residues: CASSYEGGGSNEQFF.

The genes are TRBV5-7 and TRBJ2-1; 8 bases are a match to TRBD2. Being an ORF, TRBV5-7 has a function that is uncertain. The CDR3 totals 16 residues. Trimming removed 4 bases from V and 0 bases from J; junction bases left unmatched: 6. For the CDR3, the DNA is TGTGCCAGCAGCGGTAGCGGGGAGAGCTCCTACAATGAGCAGTTCTTC. Its translation is CASSGSGESSYNEQFF.

This clone has more than one count but fewer than ten. V gene TRBV30 combines with J gene TRBJ1-5, with TRBD1 matching over 9 bases. V lost 3 bases to trimming and J lost 4 bases; unmatched junction nucleotides: 7. CDR1 and CDR2 (germline): GTSNPN, SVGIG (reference sequence). The length of the CDR3 is 15 residues. The CDR3 spells CAWSYGTGRNQPQHF. CDR3 in DNA: TGTGCCTGGAGCTACGGGACAGGGCGAAATCAGCCCCAGCATTTT.

This clone was seen once. V usage is TRBV5-1 and J usage is TRBJ2-1; 8 bases map to TRBD1. The ends lost 0 bases at V and 6 bases at J; junction bases unmatched: 5. From germline, CDR1 is SGHRS and CDR2 YFSETQ. The CDR3 length is 15 residues. The CDR3 nucleotides read TGCGCCAGCAGCTTGGGGACAGGGAGTTCCAATGAGCAGTTCTTC. It encodes CASSLGTGSSNEQFF.

V gene TRBV11-2 combines with J gene TRBJ2-7, with D perhaps matching TRBD1 (6 bases). The CDR3 is made up of 12 amino acids. Germline lookup yields CDR1 SGHAT and CDR2 FQNNGV. V was cut by 4 bases and J by 4 bases, with 8 bases left in between. CDR3 amino acids: CASSSGAYEQYF. CDR3 DNA sequence: TGTGCCAGCAGCTCAGGGGCGTACGAGCAGTACTTC.

This clone has only a few counts. This sequence joins TRBV5-1 and TRBJ1-1; a possible D gene is TRBD1 (6 bases). The V end lost 0 bases, the J end lost 7 bases, and 16 bases lay between the germline ends. CDR3 length equals 15 residues. Germline V lookup: CDR1 SGHRS, CDR2 YFSETQ. The CDR3 nucleotides read TGCGCCAGCAGCTTGGTGGACAGCCGGCTTGGTGAAGCTTTCTTT. It codes for CASSLVDSRLGEAFF.

The gene calls are TRBV29-1 and TRBJ2-7; TRBD1 agrees at 7 bases. Germline CDR1 and CDR2: SQVTM and ANQGSEA. The CDR3 has 12 amino acids. After removal of 7 bases from V and 3 bases from J, the junction contained 6 bases not matched to a gene. CDR3: CSAGTAFYEQYF. The CDR3 DNA sequence: TGCAGCGCGGGGACAGCCTTCTACGAGCAGTACTTC.

J is TRBJ2-3 and V is TRBV9; TRBD2 agrees at 9 bases. This CDR3 has 17 residues. CDR1 is SGDLS, CDR2 YYNGEE, per germline. The trim removed 0 bases at V and 6 bases at J, leaving 11 bases unmatched. In DNA form, the CDR3 reads TGTGCCAGCAGCGTAGGAGCTAGCGGGGACAACAAGGATACGCAGTATTTT. Translating it yields CASSVGASGDNKDTQYF.